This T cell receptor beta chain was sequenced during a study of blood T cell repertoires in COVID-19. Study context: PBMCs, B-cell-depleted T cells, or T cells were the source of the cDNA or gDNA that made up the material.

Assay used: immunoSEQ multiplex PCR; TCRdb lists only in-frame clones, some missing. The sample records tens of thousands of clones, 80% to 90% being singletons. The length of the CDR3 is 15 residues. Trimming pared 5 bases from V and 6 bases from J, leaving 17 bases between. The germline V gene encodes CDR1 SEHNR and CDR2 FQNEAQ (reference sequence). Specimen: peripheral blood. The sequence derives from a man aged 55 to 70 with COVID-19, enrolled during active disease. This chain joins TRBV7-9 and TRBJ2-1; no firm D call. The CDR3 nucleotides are TGTGCCAGCAGCCGAGTCTCCTTTATGGTCAATGAGCAGTTCTTC. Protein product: CASSRVSFMVNEQFF.